The sequence of this T cell receptor (beta chain) was determined in a study of T cells after yellow fever vaccination. About the research overall: For low cell numbers, libraries were made with SMART-Seq v4 Ultra Low Input. Study-level results: The CD4 and CD8 compartments had a small share of their clonotypes in common. Peaking on day 5 versus 15, the secondary response was faster but weaker.

Production of TCR cDNA was by 5'RACE template switching, which also added a universal primer site and UMIs. TCRdb re-called the 5' RACE reads with MiXCR, one entry per CDR3 protein. The data contain under 300,000 distinct CDR3 sequences, around 7% of them singletons. There are a few counts of this clonotype. Its specificity is unknown. Germline V gene sequence: CDR1 DFQATT, CDR2 SNEGSKA (reference sequence). Trimming left V 1 base short and J 5 bases short, with 5 bases between. The CDR3 covers 11 residues. The clonotype was recovered from a man aged 25-45 years who received the YFV17D yellow fever vaccine. This chain connects TRBV20-1 to TRBJ2-5; D is unclear. The sample was CD4+ T cells sorted from PBMCs, taken 15 days after the yellow fever booster vaccination. CDR3 protein: CSARAMETQYF. The CDR3 DNA reads TGCAGTGCTAGAGCCATGGAGACCCAGTACTTC.